The entry below describes one T cell receptor beta chain. This receptor's antigen is unknown. Base quality data are lacking; no much larger clone is found one base away. Receptor amplification or capture employed 5' RACE. A second PCR of roughly 7 to 11 cycles was run with a J-beta primer mix and a sample-barcoded 5' primer. Each TCR beta cDNA molecule received a unique molecular identifier from a template-switch 5' adaptor carrying 12 random nucleotides. Each sample yielded at least 3 million CDR3-containing paired-end reads. The Mint cDNA synthesis kit, primed by a TRBC-specific oligonucleotide, was used to synthesize first-strand cDNA from all RNA. After uracil-DNA glycosylase treatment, a first 18-cycle PCR used universal primers M1SS and BC2_uni_R on all cDNA. On the study's bioinformatics: Normalization of each sample was performed by random selection of 1 million high-quality reads, each carrying a distinct molecular identifier. Instead of being binned into consensus sequences, reads that shared molecular identifiers were thrown out. CDR3 identification, clonotype clustering and error correction used MiTCR with a Q25 quality threshold and the strictest error-elimination algorithm. A nonparametric unseen species model with Euler transformation was used to estimate a lower bound on total TCR beta diversity. TCRdb cleaned the public reads at Q25 with fastp, built clones with MiXCR and kept in-frame beta chains. Identical CDR3 protein sequences are pooled into one entry, listed with their most common genes and DNA. The V and J calls here are based on TCRdb, not the publication. The sample table holds 1.5 million to 2 million distinct CDR3 sequences, of which roughly two fifths were seen once. The ten largest make up 23% of the sample.

The donors were roughly 38 Caucasian individuals from Russia, aged roughly 6 to 95 years, who were systemically healthy. Roughly 10 milliliters of peripheral blood were drawn from each donor into EDTA-treated Vacutainer tubes. PBMCs were isolated by Ficoll-Paque density-gradient centrifugation, with at least 6 million obtained per sample. Trizol reagent was used to extract total RNA from PBMCs, with at least 5 micrograms per sample. Naive CD45RAhigh/CD27high T cell percentages were measured by flow cytometry on a PBMC aliquot from every donor. The source of the sample is a study of blood T cells in healthy people across ages (dated by TCRdb to between 2014 and 2017). Regarding the study in general: In model experiments, template switching captured about one uniquely barcoded TCR beta cDNA molecule for every two T cells. Using deep sequencing normalized with unique cDNA molecular identifiers, the study measured how TCR beta repertoire diversity changes with age. The donors were divided into four age groups: young (average around 16 years), middle-aged (over 35), aged (around 59) and long-lived (nearly 85). Donors of different ages were randomly distributed across sequencing lanes to avoid experimental bias. Using the same blood draw, the study looked at two additional independent replicas of 1 million unique cDNA reads for two donors, one aged 18 to 30 and the other aged 80 or older.

From the cysteine up to the phenylalanine, the CDR3 has a length of 15 residues. The CDR3 DNA has 45 bases and is translated from base 1. Taken from the germline V gene, the CDR1 and CDR2 loops are SGHTA and FQGNSA. The paper as a whole reports these results and caveats: Compared with the aged group, the long-lived group had more naive CD4+ T cells, fewer expanded clones and increased TCR diversity, suggesting age selection. Estimates of total diversity from one million sequenced T cells were regarded as lower bounds and underestimates. Bulk unsorted PBMC profiling prevented conclusive comparison of naive and antigen-experienced compartments. Observed TCR beta diversity per million T cells fell roughly linearly with age, and a significant reduction was already apparent by age roughly 40. There was a strong correlation between observed TCR beta diversity and the percentage of naive T cells measured by flow cytometry. Donor CMV infection status was unknown, potentially confounding age-related changes in expanded clonotypes.

This sequence uses TRBV7-2 and TRBJ2-4; TRBD2 is a possible D gene, resting on 5 matching bases. The J call may be incorrect, as the DNA end agrees better with TRBJ2-7. This receptor was taken from a human donor in good health. Source material: blood. The CDR3: CASSLVNEAGYEQYF. The DNA reads as follows: TGTGCCAGCAGCTTAGTCAATGAGGCGGGCTACGAGCAGTACTTC.